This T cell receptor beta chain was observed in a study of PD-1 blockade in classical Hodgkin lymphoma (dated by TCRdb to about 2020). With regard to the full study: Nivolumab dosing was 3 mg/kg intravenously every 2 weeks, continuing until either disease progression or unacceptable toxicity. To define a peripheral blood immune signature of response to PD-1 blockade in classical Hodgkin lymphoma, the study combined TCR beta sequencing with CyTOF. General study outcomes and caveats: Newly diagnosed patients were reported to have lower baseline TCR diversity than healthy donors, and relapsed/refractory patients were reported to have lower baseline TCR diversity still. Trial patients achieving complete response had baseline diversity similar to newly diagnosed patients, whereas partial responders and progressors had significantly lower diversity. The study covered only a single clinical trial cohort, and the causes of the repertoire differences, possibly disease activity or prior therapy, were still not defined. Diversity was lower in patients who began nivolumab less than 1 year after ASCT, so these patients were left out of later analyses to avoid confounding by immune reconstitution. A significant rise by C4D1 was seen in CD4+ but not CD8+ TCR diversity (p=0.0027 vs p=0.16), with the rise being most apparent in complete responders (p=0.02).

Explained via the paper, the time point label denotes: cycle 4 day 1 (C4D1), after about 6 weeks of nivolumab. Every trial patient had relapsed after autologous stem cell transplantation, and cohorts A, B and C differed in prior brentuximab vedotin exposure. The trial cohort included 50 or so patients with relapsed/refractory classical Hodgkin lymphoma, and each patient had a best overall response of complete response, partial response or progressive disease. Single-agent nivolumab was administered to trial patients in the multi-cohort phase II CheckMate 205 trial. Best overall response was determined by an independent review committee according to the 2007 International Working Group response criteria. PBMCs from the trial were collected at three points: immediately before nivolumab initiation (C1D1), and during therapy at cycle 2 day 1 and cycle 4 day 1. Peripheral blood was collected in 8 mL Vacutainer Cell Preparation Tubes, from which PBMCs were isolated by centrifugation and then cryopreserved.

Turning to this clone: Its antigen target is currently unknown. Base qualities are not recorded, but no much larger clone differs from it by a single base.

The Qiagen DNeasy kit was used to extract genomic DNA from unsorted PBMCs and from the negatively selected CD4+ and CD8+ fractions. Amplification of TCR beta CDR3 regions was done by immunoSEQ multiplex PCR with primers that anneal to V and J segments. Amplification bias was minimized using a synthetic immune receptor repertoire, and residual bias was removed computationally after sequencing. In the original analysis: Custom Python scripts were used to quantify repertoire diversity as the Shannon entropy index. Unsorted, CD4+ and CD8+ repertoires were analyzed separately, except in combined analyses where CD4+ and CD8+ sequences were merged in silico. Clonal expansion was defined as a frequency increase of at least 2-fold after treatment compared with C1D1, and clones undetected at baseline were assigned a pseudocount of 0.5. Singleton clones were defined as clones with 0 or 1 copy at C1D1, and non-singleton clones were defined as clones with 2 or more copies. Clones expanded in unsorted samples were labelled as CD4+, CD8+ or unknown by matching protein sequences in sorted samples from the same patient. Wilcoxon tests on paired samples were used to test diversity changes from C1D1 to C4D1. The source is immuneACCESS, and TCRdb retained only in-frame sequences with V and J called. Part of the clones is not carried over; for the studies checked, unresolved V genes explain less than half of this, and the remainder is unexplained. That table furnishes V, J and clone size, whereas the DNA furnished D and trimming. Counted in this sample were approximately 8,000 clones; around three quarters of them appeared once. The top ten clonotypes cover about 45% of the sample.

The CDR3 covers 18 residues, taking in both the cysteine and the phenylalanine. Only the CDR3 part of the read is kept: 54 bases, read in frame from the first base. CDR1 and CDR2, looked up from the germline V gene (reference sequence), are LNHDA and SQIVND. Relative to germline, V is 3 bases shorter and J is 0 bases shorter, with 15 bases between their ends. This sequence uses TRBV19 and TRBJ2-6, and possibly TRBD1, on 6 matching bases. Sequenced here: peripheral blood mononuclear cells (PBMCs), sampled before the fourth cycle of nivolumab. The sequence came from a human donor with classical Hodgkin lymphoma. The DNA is TGTGCCAGTAGTATTACTTCTGGACAGAGCTCTGGGGCCAACGTCCTGACTTTC. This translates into CASSITSGQSSGANVLTF.